Sequencing of this TCR beta chain was carried out in a study of cytomegalovirus exposure and HLA in healthy donors. Both 60 Vbeta primers and 13 Jbeta primers went into the PCR. Repertoires were generated with immunoSEQ multiplex PCR, while TCRdb's copy carries only in-frame clones and drops some. The table includes 160,000 or so clones, 70% to 80% detected once. The study's findings and limits: A previous analysis found most TCR beta V segments productive roughly 87% or roughly 30% of the time.

This clone was found a few times. The antigen is unknown. The CDR3 is made up of 17 amino acids. The V gene's germline CDR1 is SGHRS and CDR2 YFSETQ. Trimming took 3 bases from V and 5 from J; bases not matched to a gene: 14. The chain joins TRBV5-1 to TRBJ2-5, with 9 bases that match TRBD1. Sequenced input: PBMCs. The origin of this receptor is a man in his 60s in good health and CMV-seronegative. CDR3 in DNA: TGCGCCAGCAGCTCGGACGGGACAGGGACACTGCTGGAGACCCAGTACTTC. It is translated as CASSSDGTGTLLETQYF. Combining the CDR3 with reference TRBV5-1 and TRBJ2-5 gives the whole variable domain KAGVTQTPRYLIKTRGQQVTLSCSPISGHRSVSWYQQTPGQGLQFLFEYFSETQRNKGNFPGRFSGRQFSNSRSEMNVSTLELGDSALYLCASSSDGTGTLLETQYFGPGTRLLVL.